This record covers a single T cell receptor (beta chain). This clonotype has a handful of counts. No cognate antigen has been identified for it. Per-nucleotide qualities are absent, and no much larger clonotype sits a single base away. TCR beta CDR3 regions were amplified from RNA transcripts for repertoire sequencing. The first round of RT-PCR was done with HTBI primers and the Qiagen OneStep RT-PCR kit, and was followed by a second round of multiplex PCR, then size selection and purification. The libraries underwent paired-end sequencing with 100 bp reads on an Illumina HiSeq2000. The paper's processing steps were these. SOAPnuke was used to process the reads, throwing out any read that had adapters, had uncalled bases, had a mean Phred below 15, or lacked an exact constant-primer or identifier match. High-quality paired reads were merged with COPE v1.2.5. Each unique nucleotide sequence was treated as a clonotype, and MiTCR v1.1 was used to align the clonotypes to the IMGT TRB V, D and J references. Only V-J combinations with frequency above 0.0001 were analysed, covering about 99% of repertoires. A TCR clonal expansion and chaos score per V-J combination was defined as the ratio of F50 clonal expansion to chaos observed in the TCRdist matrix. Welch's t-statistics and random forest were used to reduce the features to approximately 13 V-J combinations, which were then used as input to a naive Bayes classifier. The similarity between thyroid and blood repertoires was quantified using the Morisita-Horn index. TCRdb reanalyzed the raw reads on its own, using fastp at Q25 for trimming and MiXCR for clone calling, and kept in-frame beta chains. When rows share a CDR3 protein, they turn into one entry using the most common DNA and genes. TCRdb's processing, not the authors', yielded these V and J calls. Counted in this sample were roughly 700,000 distinct CDR3 sequences; 40% of them appeared once. The top ten clonotypes cover 44% of the sample.

This sample is drawn from a study of Graves' ophthalmopathy and Graves' hyperthyroidism listed by TCRdb under 2018. Notes on the research overall: Peripheral blood was collected before any treatment was given, at the time of initial diagnosis. In about six hyperthyroidism patients, the T-cell repertoires found in thyroid tissue were compared with those found in blood. In total, under 150 blood samples were TCR-sequenced: 40 to 45 ophthalmopathy, roughly 77 hyperthyroidism and about 17 hyperthyroidism-to-ophthalmopathy patients. Following sample collection, hyperthyroidism patients were given methimazole at a starting dose of 30 mg daily, and ophthalmopathy patients were given high-dose intravenous methylprednisolone. The study used signatures of the TCR beta repertoire to tell Graves' ophthalmopathy apart from Graves' hyperthyroidism and to predict which patients would progress to ophthalmopathy. An independent validation cohort comprised some 19 hyperthyroidism patients and 15 to 17 patients who later progressed from hyperthyroidism to ophthalmopathy. To explore V-J signatures distinguishing ophthalmopathy from hyperthyroidism, a discovery set of roughly 98 patients (roughly 44 ophthalmopathy, 55 to 60 stable hyperthyroidism) was enrolled. Summary of the overall study and its limitations: No statistical method was used to predetermine the sample size, and group allocation was not hidden from the investigators. In cross-validation, the 13-signature model distinguished ophthalmopathy from stable hyperthyroidism with 87.88% sensitivity and roughly 81% specificity, while in the test set the corresponding values were around 79% and 71%. Most of the expanded thyroid clonotypes with a frequency above 0.001 were also detected in blood, and it was suggested that the thyroid immune response may be reflected by blood repertoires. In validation, the model predicted ophthalmopathy progression with about 71% sensitivity and around 72% specificity; around twelve predicted patients were CT-confirmed with GO in a median of approximately six months.

The cysteine opens and the phenylalanine closes a CDR3 of 13 amino acids. The DNA shown is the 39-base CDR3, in frame from base 1. According to the germline V gene, CDR1 reads MGHDK and CDR2 reads SYGVNS. The junction shows trimming of 11 bases on V and 4 bases on J, plus 17 bases between the germline ends. Patients with ophthalmopathy had moderately to severely active disease, with a Clinical Activity Score of 3 or more, a NOSPECS grade of 4 or more, and a disease duration of less than 3 months. Anyone with other autoimmune diseases, uncontrolled infections, pregnancy or lactation was excluded from the study. Diagnosis relied on clinical symptoms, serum thyroxine, TRAb, thyroid ultrasound and orbital computed tomography. PBMCs were isolated from 10 ml of fresh peripheral blood by Ficoll-Paque density gradient centrifugation. Trizol reagent was used to extract the total RNA, and its quality was then checked on an Agilent 2100 Bioanalyzer.

Sequenced input: peripheral blood. This TCR derives from an adult man with Graves' ophthalmopathy. Recombination linked TRBV25-1 to TRBJ1-1; a confident D gene designation cannot be given. The nucleotide sequence is given as TGTGCCTGGAGTGCTCTCGCGTCCACTGAAGCTTTCTTT. It translates to CAWSALASTEAFF. The full variable domain, with segments outside the CDR3 supplied by the reference TRBV25-1 and TRBJ1-1 proteins, appears as EADIYQTPRYLVIGTGKKITLECSQTMGHDKMYWYQQDPGMELHLIHYSYGVNSTEKGDLSSESTVSRIRTEHFPLTLESARPSHTSQYLCAWSALASTEAFFGQGTRLTVV.